Listed here is a single TCR beta chain. Some clones are missing from TCRdb's copy, which holds only in-frame ones; the method was immunoSEQ multiplex PCR. The sample yields tens of thousands of clones, approximately 92% seen once. There are 15 residues in the CDR3. Trimming removed 9 bases at V and 0 bases at J, with 16 bases between. The V gene's germline CDR1 is SGHNT and CDR2 YYREEE (reference sequence). This entry is derived from a study of T cell changes during pregnancy in multiple sclerosis. The specimen comprised peripheral blood, sampled in the third trimester of pregnancy. The chain is built from TRBV5-4 and TRBJ2-1, with D tentatively TRBD1 (6 bases). The receptor was isolated from a female donor in good health, enrolled as a control in a pregnancy study. The CDR3 is CATGFRDTSYNEQFF. Written as DNA, the CDR3 is TGTGCCACCGGGTTTAGGGACACCTCCTACAATGAGCAGTTCTTC.